This T cell receptor beta chain was captured by sequencing in a study of post-analysis software for immune sequencing data. Presence of unique molecular identifiers characterized the TCR beta cDNA libraries. TCRdb passed the PCR reads through MiXCR, listing each CDR3 protein once. The top ten clones hold 0.56% of a sample with about 800,000 distinct CDR3 sequences, just under 30% of them seen once. Germline CDR1 reads SGHRS; CDR2 reads YFSETQ. J gave up 3 bases and V 0 bases, and 11 bases lay outside the gene matches. The CDR3 is 17 residues long. Findings and caveats of the study: In patients, TRBV5-6, TRBV5-1 and TRBV20-1 belonged to four or five TRBV segments found more frequently than in controls. Compared against controls, patients with multiple sclerosis displayed significantly lower normalized Chao1 diversity. When the samples were clustered directly with F measure, those that had been prepared in the same batch showed strong co-clustering.

Comment on this clonotype: Antigen specificity is unknown.

The TCR sequence derives from a girl under 18 with multiple sclerosis. The chain links TRBV5-1 to TRBJ1-1, with 7 nucleotides matching TRBD1. The sample comprised blood. DNA of the CDR3: TGCGCCAGCAGCTTGGGATTAGGACAGGCAAGTGACACTGAAGCTTTCTTT. It is translated as CASSLGLGQASDTEAFF.